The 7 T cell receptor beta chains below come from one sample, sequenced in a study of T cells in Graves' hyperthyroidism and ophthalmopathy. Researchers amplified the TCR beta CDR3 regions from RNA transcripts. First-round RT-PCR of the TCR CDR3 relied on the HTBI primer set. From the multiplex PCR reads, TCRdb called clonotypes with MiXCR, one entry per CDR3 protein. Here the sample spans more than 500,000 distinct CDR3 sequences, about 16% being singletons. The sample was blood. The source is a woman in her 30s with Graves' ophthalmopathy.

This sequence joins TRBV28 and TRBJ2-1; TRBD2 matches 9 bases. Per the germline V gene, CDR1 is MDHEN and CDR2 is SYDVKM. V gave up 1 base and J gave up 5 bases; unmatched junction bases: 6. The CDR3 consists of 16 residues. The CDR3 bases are TGTGCCAGCAGTTTATATGGCGGGAGGGCCCACAATGAGCAGTTCTTC. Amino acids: CASSLYGGRAHNEQFF.

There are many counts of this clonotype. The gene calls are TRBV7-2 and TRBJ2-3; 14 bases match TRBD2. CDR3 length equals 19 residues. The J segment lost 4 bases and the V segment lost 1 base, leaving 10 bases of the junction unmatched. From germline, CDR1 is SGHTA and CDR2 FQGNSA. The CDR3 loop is CASSLGAGTSGSSPDTQYF. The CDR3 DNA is TGTGCCAGCAGCTTAGGTGCAGGGACTAGCGGGAGTTCCCCAGATACGCAGTATTTT.

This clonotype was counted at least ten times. The CDR3 loop is CASSSPAIIPSSGTNTGELFF. The CDR3 region has the DNA TGTGCCAGCAGCTCCCCCGCCATAATCCCTTCTAGCGGGACGAACACCGGGGAGCTGTTTTTT. This chain links TRBV7-2 with TRBJ2-2; 9 bases are a match to TRBD2. This CDR3 has 21 residues. Trimming cost V 4 bases and J 0 bases; bases outside gene matches: 18. Germline loops: CDR1 SGHTA, CDR2 FQGNSA.

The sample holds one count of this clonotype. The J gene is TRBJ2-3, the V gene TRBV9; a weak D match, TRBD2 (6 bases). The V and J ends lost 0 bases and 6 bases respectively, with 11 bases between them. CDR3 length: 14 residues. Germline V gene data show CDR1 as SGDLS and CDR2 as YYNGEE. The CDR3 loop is CASSVESSVDTQYF. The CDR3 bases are TGTGCCAGCAGCGTAGAGTCTAGCGTGGATACGCAGTATTTT.

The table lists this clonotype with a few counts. The CDR3 sequence: CASSLGGQITYEQYF. CDR3 sequence (DNA): TGTGCCAGCAGCTTAGGGGGACAGATTACCTACGAGCAGTACTTC. The chain links TRBV7-6 to TRBJ2-7; 7 bases are shared with TRBD1. The CDR3 runs to 15 residues. Germline trimming cut 1 base from V and 2 bases from J; bases unmatched to any gene: 5. CDR1 and CDR2 from the germline V gene are SGHVS and FNYEAQ.

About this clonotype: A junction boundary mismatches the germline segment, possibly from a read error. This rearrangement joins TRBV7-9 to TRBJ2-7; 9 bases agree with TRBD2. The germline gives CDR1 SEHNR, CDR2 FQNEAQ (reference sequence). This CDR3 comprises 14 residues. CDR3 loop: CASSLSGSSSEQYF. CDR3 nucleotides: TGTGCCAGCAGTCTTAGCGGGAGCTCCTCCGAGCAGTACTTC.

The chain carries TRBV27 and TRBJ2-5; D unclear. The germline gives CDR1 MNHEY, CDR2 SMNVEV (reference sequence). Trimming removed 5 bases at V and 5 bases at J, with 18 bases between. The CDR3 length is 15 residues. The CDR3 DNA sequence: TGTGCCAGCAGTCCTCTTGGGGTGTCGTTTGAGACCCAGTACTTC. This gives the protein CASSPLGVSFETQYF.